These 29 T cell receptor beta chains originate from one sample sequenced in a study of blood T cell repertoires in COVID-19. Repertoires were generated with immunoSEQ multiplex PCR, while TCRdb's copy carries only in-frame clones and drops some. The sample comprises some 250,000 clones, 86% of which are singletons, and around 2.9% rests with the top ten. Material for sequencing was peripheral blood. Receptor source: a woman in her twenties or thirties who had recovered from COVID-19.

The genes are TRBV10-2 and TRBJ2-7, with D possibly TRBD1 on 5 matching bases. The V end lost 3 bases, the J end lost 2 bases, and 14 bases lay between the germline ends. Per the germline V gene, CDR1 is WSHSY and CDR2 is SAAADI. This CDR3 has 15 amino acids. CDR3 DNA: TGCGCCAGCAGTGACCTTAGCAGGGTCCCCTACGAGCAGTACTTC. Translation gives CASSDLSRVPYEQYF.

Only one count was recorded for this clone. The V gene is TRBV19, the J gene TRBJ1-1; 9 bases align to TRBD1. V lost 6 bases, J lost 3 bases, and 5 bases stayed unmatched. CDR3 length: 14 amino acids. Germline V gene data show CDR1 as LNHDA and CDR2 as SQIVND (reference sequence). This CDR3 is CASRHRGLDTEAFF. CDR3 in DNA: TGTGCCAGTAGGCACAGGGGGCTCGACACTGAAGCTTTCTTT.

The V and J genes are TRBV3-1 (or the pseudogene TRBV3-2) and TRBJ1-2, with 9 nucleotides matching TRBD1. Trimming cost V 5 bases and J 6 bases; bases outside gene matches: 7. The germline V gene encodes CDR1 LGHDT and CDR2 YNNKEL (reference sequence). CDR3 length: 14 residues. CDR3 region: CASSGTGRLDGYTF. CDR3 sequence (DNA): TGTGCCAGCAGCGGGACAGGGCGCCTTGATGGCTACACCTTC.

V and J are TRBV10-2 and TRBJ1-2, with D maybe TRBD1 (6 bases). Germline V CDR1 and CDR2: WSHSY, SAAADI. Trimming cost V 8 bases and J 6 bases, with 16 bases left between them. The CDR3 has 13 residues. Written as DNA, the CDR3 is TGCGCCAGCGGTCAGGGGAGATTGGATGGCTACACCTTC. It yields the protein CASGQGRLDGYTF.

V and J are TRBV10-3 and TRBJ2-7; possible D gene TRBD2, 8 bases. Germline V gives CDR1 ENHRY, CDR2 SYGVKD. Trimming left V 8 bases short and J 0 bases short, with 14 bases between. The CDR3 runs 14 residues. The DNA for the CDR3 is TGTGCCATCGGTAGCGGGGACAGCTCCTACGAGCAGTACTTC. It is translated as CAIGSGDSSYEQYF.

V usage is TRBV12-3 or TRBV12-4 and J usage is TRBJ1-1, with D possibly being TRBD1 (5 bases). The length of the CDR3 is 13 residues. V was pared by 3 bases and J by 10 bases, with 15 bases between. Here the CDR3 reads CASSLLGGGAAFF. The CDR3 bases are TGTGCCAGCAGTTTGTTGGGGGGTGGGGCAGCTTTCTTT.

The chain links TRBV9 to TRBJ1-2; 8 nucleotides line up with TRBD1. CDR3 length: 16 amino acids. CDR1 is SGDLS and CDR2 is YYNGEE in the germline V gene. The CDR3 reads CASSTAGQGAPYGYTF. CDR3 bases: TGTGCATCGAGTACGGCAGGGCAGGGGGCCCCCTATGGCTACACCTTC.

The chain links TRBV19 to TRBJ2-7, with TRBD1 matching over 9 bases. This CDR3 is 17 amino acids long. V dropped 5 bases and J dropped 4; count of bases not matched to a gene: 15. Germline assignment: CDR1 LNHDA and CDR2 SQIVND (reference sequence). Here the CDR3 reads CASSPDWSRDRVYEQYF. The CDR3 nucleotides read TGTGCCAGTAGTCCAGATTGGTCCCGGGACAGGGTTTACGAGCAGTACTTC. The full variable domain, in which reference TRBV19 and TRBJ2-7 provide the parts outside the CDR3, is DGGITQSPKYLFRKEGQNVTLSCEQNLNHDAMYWYRQDPGQGLRLIYYSQIVNDFQKGDIAEGYSVSREKKESFPLTVTSAQKNPTAFYLCASSPDWSRDRVYEQYFGPGTRLTVT.

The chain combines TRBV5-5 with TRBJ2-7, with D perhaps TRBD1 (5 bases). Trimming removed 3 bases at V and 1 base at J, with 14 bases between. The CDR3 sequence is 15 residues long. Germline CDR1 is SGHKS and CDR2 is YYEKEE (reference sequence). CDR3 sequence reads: CASSSESQGSYEQYF. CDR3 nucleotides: TGTGCCAGCAGCTCAGAAAGCCAGGGATCCTACGAGCAGTACTTC.

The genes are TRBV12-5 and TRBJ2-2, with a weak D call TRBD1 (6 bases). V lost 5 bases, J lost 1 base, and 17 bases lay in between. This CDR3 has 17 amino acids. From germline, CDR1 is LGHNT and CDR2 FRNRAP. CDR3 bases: TGTGCTAGTGGTCCAGGACAGATAGCCGAGAACACCGGGGAGCTGTTTTTT. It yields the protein CASGPGQIAENTGELFF.

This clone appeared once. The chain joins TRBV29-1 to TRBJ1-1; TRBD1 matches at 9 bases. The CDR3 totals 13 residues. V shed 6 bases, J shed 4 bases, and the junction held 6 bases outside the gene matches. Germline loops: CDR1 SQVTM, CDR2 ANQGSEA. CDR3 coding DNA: TGCAGCGTCCGGGACAGGGTGATCACTGAAGCTTTCTTT. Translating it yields CSVRDRVITEAFF.

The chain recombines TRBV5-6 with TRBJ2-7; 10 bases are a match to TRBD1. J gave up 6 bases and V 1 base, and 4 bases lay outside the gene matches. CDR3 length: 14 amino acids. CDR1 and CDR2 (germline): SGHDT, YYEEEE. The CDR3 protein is CASSLRQGAGEQYF. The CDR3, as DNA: TGTGCCAGCAGCTTGAGACAGGGGGCCGGCGAGCAGTACTTC.

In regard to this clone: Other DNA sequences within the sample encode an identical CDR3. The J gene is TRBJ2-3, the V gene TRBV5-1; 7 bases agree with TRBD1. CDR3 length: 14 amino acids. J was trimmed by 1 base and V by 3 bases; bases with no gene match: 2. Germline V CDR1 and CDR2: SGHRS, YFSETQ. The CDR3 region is CASSSGQGTDTQYF. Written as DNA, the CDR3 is TGCGCCAGCAGCTCAGGACAGGGCACAGATACGCAGTATTTT.

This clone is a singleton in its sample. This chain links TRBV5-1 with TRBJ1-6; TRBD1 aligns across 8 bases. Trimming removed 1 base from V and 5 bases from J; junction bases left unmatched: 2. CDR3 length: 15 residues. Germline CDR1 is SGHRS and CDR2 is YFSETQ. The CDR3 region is CASSLIQGDNSPLHF. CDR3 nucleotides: TGCGCCAGCAGCTTGATACAGGGGGATAATTCACCCCTCCACTTT.

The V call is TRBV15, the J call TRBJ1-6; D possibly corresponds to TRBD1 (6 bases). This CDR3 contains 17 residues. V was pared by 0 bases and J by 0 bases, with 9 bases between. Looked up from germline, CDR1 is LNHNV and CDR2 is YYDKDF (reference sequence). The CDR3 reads CATSRDKDSSYNSPLHF. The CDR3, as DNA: TGTGCCACCAGCAGAGATAAGGACAGCTCCTATAATTCACCCCTCCACTTT. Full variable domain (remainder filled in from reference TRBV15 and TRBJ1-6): DAMVIQNPRYQVTQFGKPVTLSCSQTLNHNVMYWYQQKSSQAPKLLFHYYDKDFNNEADTPDNFQSRRPNTSFCFLDIRSPGLGDTAMYLCATSRDKDSSYNSPLHFGNGTRLTVT.

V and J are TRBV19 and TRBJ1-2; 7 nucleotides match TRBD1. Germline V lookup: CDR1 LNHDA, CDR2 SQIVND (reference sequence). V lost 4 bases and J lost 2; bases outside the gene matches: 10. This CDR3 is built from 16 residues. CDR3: CASSRTPGQINYGYTF. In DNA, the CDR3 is TGTGCCAGTAGTAGGACTCCGGGACAGATCAACTATGGCTACACCTTC.

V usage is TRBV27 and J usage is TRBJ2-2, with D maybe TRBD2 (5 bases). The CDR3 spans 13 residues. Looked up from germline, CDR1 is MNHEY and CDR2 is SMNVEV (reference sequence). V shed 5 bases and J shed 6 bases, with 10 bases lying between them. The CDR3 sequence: CASSPGLPGELFF. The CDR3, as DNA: TGTGCCAGCAGTCCCGGACTTCCCGGGGAGCTGTTTTTT.

In nucleotides, the CDR3 is TGTGCCAGTAGTCTCACCGGGACAGGGACTGAAGCTTTCTTT. As protein: CASSLTGTGTEAFF. J is TRBJ1-1 and V is TRBV19; 9 positions match TRBD1. Germline lookup yields CDR1 LNHDA and CDR2 SQIVND (reference sequence). The CDR3 extends over 14 amino acids. V was pared by 5 bases and J by 5 bases, with 6 bases of the junction left unmatched.

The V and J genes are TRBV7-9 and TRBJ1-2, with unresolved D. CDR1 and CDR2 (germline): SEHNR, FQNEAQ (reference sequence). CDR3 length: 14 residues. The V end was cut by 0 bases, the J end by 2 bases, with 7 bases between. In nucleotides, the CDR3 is TGTGCCAGCAGCTTAGCTGTTCAGAACTATGGCTACACCTTC. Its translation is CASSLAVQNYGYTF.

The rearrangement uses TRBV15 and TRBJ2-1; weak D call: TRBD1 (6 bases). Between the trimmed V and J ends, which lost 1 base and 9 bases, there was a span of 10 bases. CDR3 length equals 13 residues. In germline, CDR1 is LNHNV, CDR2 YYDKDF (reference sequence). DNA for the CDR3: TGTGCCACCAGCAGAGCTGGCAGGGGTGAGCAGTTCTTC. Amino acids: CATSRAGRGEQFF.

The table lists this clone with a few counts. In nucleotides, the CDR3 is TGTGCCAGCAGCACACAGGGGGCGGCTGGAAACACCATATATTTT. It yields the protein CASSTQGAAGNTIYF. The gene calls are TRBV7-2 and TRBJ1-3; 9 bases align to TRBD1. Germline V CDR1 and CDR2: SGHTA, FQGNSA. Trimming removed 5 bases from V and 2 bases from J; junction bases left unmatched: 4. There are 15 residues in the CDR3.

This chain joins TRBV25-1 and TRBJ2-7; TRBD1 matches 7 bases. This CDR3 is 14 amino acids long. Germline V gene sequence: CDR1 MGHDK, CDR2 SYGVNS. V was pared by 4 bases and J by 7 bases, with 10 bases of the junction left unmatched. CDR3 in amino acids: CASSGPGQLGEQYF. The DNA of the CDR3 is TGTGCCAGCAGTGGTCCGGGACAGCTCGGGGAGCAGTACTTC.

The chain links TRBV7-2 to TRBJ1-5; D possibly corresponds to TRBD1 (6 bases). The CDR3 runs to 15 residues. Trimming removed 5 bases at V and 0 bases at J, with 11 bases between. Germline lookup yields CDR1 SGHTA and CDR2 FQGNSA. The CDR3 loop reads CASSSRGISNQPQHF. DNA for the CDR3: TGTGCCAGCAGCAGCAGGGGTATTAGCAATCAGCCCCAGCATTTT. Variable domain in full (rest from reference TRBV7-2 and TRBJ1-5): GAGVSQSPSNKVTEKGKDVELRCDPISGHTALYWYRQSLGQGLEFLIYFQGNSAPDKSGLPSDRFSAERTGGSVSTLTIQRTQQEDSAVYLCASSSRGISNQPQHFGDGTRLSIL.

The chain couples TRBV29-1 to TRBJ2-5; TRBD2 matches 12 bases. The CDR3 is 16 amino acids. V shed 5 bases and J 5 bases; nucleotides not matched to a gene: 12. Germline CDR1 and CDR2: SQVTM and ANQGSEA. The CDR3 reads CSVQTSGGVGGETQYF. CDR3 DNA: TGCAGCGTTCAGACTAGCGGGGGAGTGGGAGGGGAGACCCAGTACTTC.

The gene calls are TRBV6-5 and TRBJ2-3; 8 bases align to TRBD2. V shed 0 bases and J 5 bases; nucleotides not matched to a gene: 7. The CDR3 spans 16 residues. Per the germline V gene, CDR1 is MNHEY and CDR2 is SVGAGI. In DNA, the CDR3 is TGTGCCAGCAGTTACTCTTCCCGGGGGGGGGTAGATACGCAGTATTTT. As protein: CASSYSSRGGVDTQYF.

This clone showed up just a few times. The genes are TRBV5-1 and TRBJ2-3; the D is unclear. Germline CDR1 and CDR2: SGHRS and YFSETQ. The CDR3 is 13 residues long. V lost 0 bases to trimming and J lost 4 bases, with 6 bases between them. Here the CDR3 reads CASSLVGPDTQYF. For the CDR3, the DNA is TGCGCCAGCAGCTTGGTTGGGCCAGATACGCAGTATTTT.

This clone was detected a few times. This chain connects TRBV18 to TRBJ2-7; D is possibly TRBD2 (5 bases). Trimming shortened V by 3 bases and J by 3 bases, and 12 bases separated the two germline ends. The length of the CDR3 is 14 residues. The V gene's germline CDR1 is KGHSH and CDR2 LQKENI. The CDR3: CASSPHAGVYEQYF. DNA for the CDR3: TGTGCCAGCTCACCCCATGCCGGGGTCTACGAGCAGTACTTC.

The CDR3 sequence is CASSVGLAGRNYEQYF. DNA for the CDR3: TGTGCCAGCAGCGTTGGACTAGCGGGGAGGAACTACGAGCAGTACTTC. The chain joins TRBV3-1 (or the pseudogene TRBV3-2) to TRBJ2-7, with 12 bases lining up with TRBD2. After removal of 5 bases from V and 3 bases from J, the junction contained 8 bases not matched to a gene. Germline CDR1 and CDR2: LGHDT and YNNKEL (reference sequence). The CDR3 loop spans 16 amino acids.

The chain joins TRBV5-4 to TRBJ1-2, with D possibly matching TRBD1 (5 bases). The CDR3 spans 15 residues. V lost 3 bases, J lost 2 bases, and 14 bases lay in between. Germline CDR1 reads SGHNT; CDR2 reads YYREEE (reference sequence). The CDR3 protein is CASSWKQAVNYGYTF. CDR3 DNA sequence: TGTGCCAGCAGCTGGAAACAGGCAGTAAACTATGGCTACACCTTC.